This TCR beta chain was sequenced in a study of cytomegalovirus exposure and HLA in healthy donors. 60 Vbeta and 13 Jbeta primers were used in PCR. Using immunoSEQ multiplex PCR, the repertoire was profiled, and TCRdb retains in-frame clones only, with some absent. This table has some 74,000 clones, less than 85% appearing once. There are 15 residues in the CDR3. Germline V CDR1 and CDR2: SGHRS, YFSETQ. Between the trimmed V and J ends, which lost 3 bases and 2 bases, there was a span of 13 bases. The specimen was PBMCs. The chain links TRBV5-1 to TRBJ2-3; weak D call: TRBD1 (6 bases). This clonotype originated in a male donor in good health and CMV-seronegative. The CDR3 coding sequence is TGCGCCAGCAGCTCCGGGACAAGAATCACAGATACGCAGTATTTT. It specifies CASSSGTRITDTQYF.